The clone carrying this T cell receptor beta chain occurred a few times. Its antigen is undetermined. Isolation of PBMCs gave at least 6 million cells per sample. RNA extraction gave at least 5 micrograms of total RNA per sample. The sample belongs to a study of blood T cells in healthy people across ages. The study's findings and limits: Donor CMV status was unknown, possibly confounding expanded clonotype changes. With age, beta diversity per million T cells declined roughly linearly, significantly by around 43.

In germline, CDR1 is MNHEY, CDR2 SVGEGT. V was trimmed by 8 bases and J by 5 bases, leaving 12 bases between them. This CDR3 is built from 12 residues. A sample-barcoded 5' primer and a J-beta primer mix were used in a second PCR of roughly 7 to 11 cycles. TCRdb re-called the 5' RACE reads with MiXCR, one entry per CDR3 protein. This sample has 1.5 million to 2 million distinct CDR3 sequences, with roughly 50% found just once. The J gene is TRBJ2-5, the V gene TRBV6-2 or TRBV6-3; D might be TRBD1 (6 bases). This clonotype was sampled from a middle-aged woman in good health. The sequenced material came from blood. CDR3 in amino acids: CASRWDTETQYF. Written as DNA, the CDR3 is TGTGCCAGCCGATGGGACACGGAGACCCAGTACTTC.